These 20 T cell receptor beta chains were all obtained from the same sample, sequenced in a study of response to subunit inactivated influenza vaccine. TCRdb analysed the RT-PCR reads with MiXCR anew, one entry per CDR3 protein. The sample holds a few hundred thousand distinct CDR3 sequences, about a tenth seen once. The source was PBMCs from blood, collected roughly 48 days after vaccination. The source is a man in his forties or fifties who received an inactivated influenza vaccine.

In its sample, this clonotype was seen many times. J is TRBJ2-2 and V is TRBV29-1; TRBD1 matches at 8 bases. The junction had 7 bases not matched to a gene; V was cut back by 6 bases and J by 1 base. Germline V gene sequence: CDR1 SQVTM, CDR2 ANQGSEA. CDR3 size: 15 residues. The CDR3 reads CSVSQGAKNTGELFF. CDR3 in DNA: TGCAGCGTAAGCCAGGGGGCAAAGAACACCGGGGAGCTGTTTTTT.

This clonotype was counted between two and nine times. CDR3 amino acids: CSARDPREGTGGGYTF. CDR3 nucleotide sequence: TGCAGTGCTAGAGACCCCAGGGAGGGGACGGGAGGGGGCTACACCTTC. The chain is built from TRBV20-1 and TRBJ1-2; tentative D call: TRBD1 (5 bases). In germline, CDR1 is DFQATT, CDR2 SNEGSKA (reference sequence). V was pared by 0 bases and J by 8 bases, with 22 bases between. This CDR3 spans 16 amino acids.

The chain employs TRBV10-3 and TRBJ2-7; D is unresolved. Trimming pared 6 bases from V and 4 bases from J, leaving 10 bases between. Looked up from germline, CDR1 is ENHRY and CDR2 is SYGVKD. The CDR3 runs to 12 residues. CDR3 bases: TGTGCCATCAGGCCCGCCGGTTACGAGCAGTACTTC. Protein product: CAIRPAGYEQYF.

The sample holds a few counts of this clonotype. V usage is TRBV15 and J usage is TRBJ2-4, with D possibly called TRBD1 or TRBD2 (6 bases each). Germline CDR1 LNHNV, CDR2 YYDKDF (reference sequence). V lost 3 bases to trimming and J lost 1 base, with 19 bases between them. The CDR3 length is 18 residues. This CDR3 is CATSRPPPGGTAKNIQYF. DNA for the CDR3: TGTGCCACCAGCAGGCCACCCCCCGGGGGCACCGCCAAAAACATTCAGTACTTC.

This clonotype was counted only a few times. V is TRBV4-1 and J is TRBJ1-5, with D hard to call. Trimming pared 0 bases from V and 5 bases from J, leaving 11 bases between. Per the germline V gene, CDR1 is MGHRA and CDR2 is YSYEKL. This CDR3 comprises 15 residues. The CDR3: CASSQDGRWDQPQHF. For the CDR3, the DNA is TGCGCCAGCAGCCAAGATGGGCGGTGGGATCAGCCCCAGCATTTT.

On this clonotype: One end of the junction varies from germline; a read error may be responsible. This chain links TRBV7-8 with TRBJ2-1; tentatively, D is TRBD1 (6 bases). This CDR3 contains 12 residues. From germline, CDR1 is SGHVS and CDR2 FQNEAQ. CDR3 sequence: CASRSPTGTVIF. In nucleotides, the CDR3 is TGTGCCAGCCGCTCGCCCACAGGGACGGTAATCTTC. The full variable domain, with the rest looked up from reference TRBV7-8 and TRBJ2-1, is GAGVSQSPRYKVAKRGQDVALRCDPISGHVSLFWYQQALGQGPEFLTYFQNEAQLDKSGLPSDRFFAERPEGSVSTLKIQRTQQEDSAVYLCASRSPTGTVIFGPGTRLTVL.

V is TRBV20-1 and J is TRBJ2-7; 9 nucleotides align to TRBD2. Germline CDR1 DFQATT, CDR2 SNEGSKA (reference sequence). V lost 1 base, J lost 4 bases, and 5 bases stayed unmatched. There are 14 residues in the CDR3. CDR3 coding DNA: TGCAGTGCTAGAGCTGGGCGGGGGGGGTACGAGCAGTACTTC. It specifies CSARAGRGGYEQYF.

To note about this clonotype: A clone one base away is much larger, so this may be a read error. The chain recombines TRBV5-1 with TRBJ1-6; D unresolved. CDR3 size: 15 residues. The V end was cut by 0 bases, the J end by 0 bases, with 4 bases between. In germline, CDR1 is SGHRS, CDR2 YFSETQ. The CDR3 sequence is CASSLEGSYNSPLHF. CDR3 bases: TGCGCCAGCAGCTTGGAGGGCTCCTATAATTCACCCCTCCACTTT. The variable domain in full, completed from reference TRBV5-1 and TRBJ1-6, reads KAGVTQTPRYLIKTRGQQVTLSCSPISGHRSVSWYQQTPGQGLQFLFEYFSETQRNKGNFPGRFSGRQFSNSRSEMNVSTLELGDSALYLCASSLEGSYNSPLHFGNGTRLTVT.

The rearrangement joins TRBV5-1 to TRBJ2-3, with TRBD2 as a possible D gene (7 bases). CDR3 length: 16 amino acids. The germline V gene encodes CDR1 SGHRS and CDR2 YFSETQ. Trimming left V 0 bases short and J 1 base short, with 12 bases between. The CDR3 nucleotides are TGCGCCAGCAGCTTGGGTACGGGGGGCGGCACAGATACGCAGTATTTT. Residues: CASSLGTGGGTDTQYF. Full variable domain (rest looked up from reference TRBV5-1 and TRBJ2-3): KAGVTQTPRYLIKTRGQQVTLSCSPISGHRSVSWYQQTPGQGLQFLFEYFSETQRNKGNFPGRFSGRQFSNSRSEMNVSTLELGDSALYLCASSLGTGGGTDTQYFGPGTRLTVL.

The chain combines TRBV12-3 or TRBV12-4 with TRBJ1-6; tentatively, D is TRBD1 (5 bases). V was trimmed by 0 bases and J by 9 bases, leaving 15 bases between them. The CDR3 runs to 16 residues. CDR3 bases: TGTGCCAGCAGTTTAGCGAGGGGTTGGGAAGGTTCACCCCTCCACTTT. It translates to CASSLARGWEGSPLHF.

The rearrangement uses TRBV7-9 and TRBJ2-5; D is ambiguous. Per the germline V gene, CDR1 is SEHNR and CDR2 is FQNEAQ (reference sequence). The V end lost 5 bases, the J end lost 3 bases, and 13 bases lay between the germline ends. The CDR3 is 14 amino acids. The DNA for the CDR3 is TGTGCCAGCAGCGGTTACGCAGGTGAAGAGACCCAGTACTTC. This codes for CASSGYAGEETQYF.

The chain is built from TRBV6-5 and TRBJ2-1, with TRBD1 matching over 7 bases. The ends lost 4 bases at V and 6 bases at J; junction bases unmatched: 6. Germline values: CDR1 MNHEY, CDR2 SVGAGI. The length of the CDR3 is 14 residues. CDR3 protein: CASSWARDSNEQFF. The CDR3, as DNA: TGTGCCAGCAGTTGGGCAAGGGACAGCAATGAGCAGTTCTTC.

This clonotype was counted at least ten times. V is TRBV5-6 and J is TRBJ1-1; D gene unclear. V lost 4 bases, J lost 0 bases, and 7 bases lay in between. Germline CDR1 is SGHDT and CDR2 is YYEEEE. CDR3 length: 13 residues. CDR3 sequence: CASSPTMNTEAFF. In DNA form, the CDR3 reads TGTGCCAGCAGCCCGACTATGAACACTGAAGCTTTCTTT.

V usage is TRBV20-1 and J usage is TRBJ1-6; D is unclear. Per germline, CDR1 DFQATT and CDR2 SNEGSKA (reference sequence). V was trimmed by 3 bases and J by 7 bases, leaving 13 bases between them. This CDR3 has 14 amino acids. This CDR3 is CSASDNSYNSPLHF. The CDR3 nucleotides read TGCAGTGCTAGCGATAACAGTTACAATTCACCCCTCCACTTT.

This clonotype came up many times. This sequence joins TRBV12-3 or TRBV12-4 and TRBJ2-6, with D perhaps TRBD1 or TRBD2 (5 bases each). The CDR3 sequence is 12 residues long. CDR3 nucleotide sequence: TGTGCGACGGGGCCTGGGGCCAACGTCCTGACTTTC. Translating it yields CATGPGANVLTF.

There are a few counts of this clonotype. This chain connects TRBV12-3 or TRBV12-4 to TRBJ2-7; 10 nucleotides agree with TRBD1. This CDR3 is 15 amino acids long. Trimming at V came to 4 bases and at J to 6 bases, leaving 9 bases not matched to a gene. CDR3 in DNA: TGTGCCAGCAGTTCCCCGGGACAGGGGCGGCTCGAGCAGTACTTC. This codes for CASSSPGQGRLEQYF.

The chain is built from TRBV11-3 and TRBJ2-1; D call uncertain. CDR1 SGHNT and CDR2 YENEEA come from the germline V gene. This CDR3 has 13 amino acids. The V gene lost 0 bases and the J gene lost 10 bases, with 10 bases spanning the gap. As DNA, the CDR3 is TGTGCCAGCAGCTTAGACCCCGGAACCGAGCAGTTCTTC. Protein sequence: CASSLDPGTEQFF.

This clonotype has a count of ten or more. This rearrangement joins TRBV6-2 or TRBV6-3 to TRBJ1-4; the D is unclear. The ends were cut back, 0 bases at V and 4 bases at J, with 9 bases in the middle. Germline V gene lookup returns CDR1 MNHEY and CDR2 SVGEGT. The CDR3 is 15 residues long. The DNA for the CDR3 is TGTGCCAGCAGTTACTCGCCGGGGAATAATGAAAAACTGTTTTTT. Its protein product is CASSYSPGNNEKLFF.

There are a few counts of this clonotype. V and J are TRBV12-3 or TRBV12-4 and TRBJ2-7; no firm D call. There are 13 residues in the CDR3. With 6 bases removed from V and 2 bases from J, the gap between germline ends came to 11 bases. This chain's CDR3 is CASSISYAYEQYF. CDR3 coding DNA: TGTGCCAGCAGCATCAGTTACGCCTACGAGCAGTACTTC.

This clonotype was seen more than once but under ten times. The genes are TRBV10-3 and TRBJ2-1; no firm D call. Germline V lookup: CDR1 ENHRY, CDR2 SYGVKD. This CDR3 region has 12 residues. V lost 2 bases and J 9 bases, leaving 8 bases between the germline ends. CDR3 amino acids: CAISEPGREQFF. CDR3 nucleotides: TGTGCCATCAGTGAGCCCGGACGTGAGCAGTTCTTC.